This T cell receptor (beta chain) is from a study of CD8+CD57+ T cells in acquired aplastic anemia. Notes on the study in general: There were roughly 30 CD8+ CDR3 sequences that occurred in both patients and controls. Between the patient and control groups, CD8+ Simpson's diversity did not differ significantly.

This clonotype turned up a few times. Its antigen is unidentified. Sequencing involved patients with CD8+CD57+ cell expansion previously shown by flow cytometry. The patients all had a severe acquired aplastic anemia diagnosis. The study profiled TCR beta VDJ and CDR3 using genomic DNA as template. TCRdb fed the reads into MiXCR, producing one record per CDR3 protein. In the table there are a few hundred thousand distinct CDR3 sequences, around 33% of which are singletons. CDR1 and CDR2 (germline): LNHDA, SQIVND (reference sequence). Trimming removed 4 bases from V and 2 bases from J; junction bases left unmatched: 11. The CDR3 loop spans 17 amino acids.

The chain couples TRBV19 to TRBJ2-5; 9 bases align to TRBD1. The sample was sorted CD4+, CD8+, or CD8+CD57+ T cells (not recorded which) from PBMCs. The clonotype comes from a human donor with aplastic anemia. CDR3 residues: CASSKRRTGEMQETQYF. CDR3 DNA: TGTGCCAGTAGTAAACGTCGGACAGGGGAAATGCAAGAGACCCAGTACTTC.